This passage covers 20 T cell receptor beta chains from one sample sequenced in a study of cytomegalovirus exposure and HLA in healthy donors. The PCR ran on 60 Vbeta and 13 Jbeta primers. This table comes from immunoSEQ multiplex PCR, and its TCRdb copy is limited to in-frame clones, with some not included. In the table there are roughly 290,000 clones, over 70% of which are singletons. Sequenced: PBMCs. These receptors were obtained from a girl aged 2 to 10 in good health and CMV-seronegative.

The genes are TRBV27 and TRBJ1-2; D might be TRBD1 (5 bases). V was shortened by 7 bases and J by 6 bases, with 27 bases between the two germline ends. The germline CDR1 and CDR2 sequences are MNHEY and SMNVEV (reference sequence). The CDR3 covers 17 residues. The CDR3 here is CASTPRAAVHLGHGYTF. Written as DNA, the CDR3 is TGTGCCAGCACTCCTCGGGCGGCAGTTCACTTGGGGCATGGCTACACCTTC.

The rearrangement joins TRBV16 to TRBJ2-7; D ambiguous. CDR1 and CDR2 (germline): KGHSY, FQNENV. V lost 2 bases and J 0 bases, leaving 14 bases between the germline ends. The CDR3 is 16 residues long. In DNA, the CDR3 is TGTGCCAGCAGCCAACTGGGCAGGAACCCCTCCTACGAGCAGTACTTC. Encoded protein: CASSQLGRNPSYEQYF.

Only a few counts were recorded for this clone. The chain joins TRBV7-8 to TRBJ1-1; 9 nucleotides align to TRBD1. Germline assignment: CDR1 SGHVS and CDR2 FQNEAQ. The CDR3 spans 15 residues. The V segment lost 3 bases and the J segment 0 bases; nucleotides outside the gene matches: 2. CDR3 bases: TGTGCCAGCAGCTTTGGACAGGGGCTGAACACTGAAGCTTTCTTT. It codes for CASSFGQGLNTEAFF.

This clone has more than one count but fewer than ten. The V gene is TRBV10-3, the J gene TRBJ2-1, with TRBD2 identical over 10 bases. Germline V gene sequence: CDR1 ENHRY, CDR2 SYGVKD. V was pared by 0 bases and J by 4 bases, with 9 bases of the junction left unmatched. The CDR3 is 18 residues long. The CDR3 coding sequence is TGTGCCATCAGTGAGTCGAGGGAGACTAGCGGGCCTTACAATGAGCAGTTCTTC. This gives the protein CAISESRETSGPYNEQFF.

The chain joins TRBV29-1 to TRBJ2-3, with TRBD1 as a possible D gene (6 bases). V was cut by 3 bases and J by 1 base, with 8 bases left in between. The CDR3 is 13 residues long. Germline assignment: CDR1 SQVTM and CDR2 ANQGSEA. In DNA, the CDR3 is TGCAGCGTTGACAGGGGCGGCACAGATACGCAGTATTTT. Translated, it gives CSVDRGGTDTQYF.

The chain has TRBV28 and TRBJ2-1; 7 nucleotides match TRBD1. The CDR3 spans 14 residues. V lost 6 bases and J lost 4; bases outside the gene matches: 6. From germline, CDR1 is MDHEN and CDR2 SYDVKM. The CDR3 sequence is CASRPTGYYNEQFF. CDR3 nucleotide sequence: TGTGCCAGCAGGCCGACAGGGTATTACAATGAGCAGTTCTTC.

This clone was seen a handful of times. The chain carries TRBV18 and TRBJ2-7; D is unresolved. V lost 3 bases to trimming and J lost 1 base, with 13 bases between them. The CDR3 is 15 amino acids. Germline CDR1 and CDR2: KGHSH and LQKENI. The CDR3 sequence: CASSPSVGQSYEQYF. DNA for the CDR3: TGTGCCAGCTCACCCTCTGTTGGCCAGTCCTACGAGCAGTACTTC.

The chain joins TRBV19 to TRBJ2-7, with TRBD1 matching 11 bases. The length of the CDR3 is 15 residues. J lost 4 bases, V lost 3 bases, and 5 bases had no gene match. The germline V gene encodes CDR1 LNHDA and CDR2 SQIVND (reference sequence). The CDR3 sequence is CASSIGTGGRYEQYF. In nucleotides, the CDR3 is TGTGCCAGTAGTATTGGGACAGGGGGGAGGTACGAGCAGTACTTC. The full variable domain, in which reference TRBV19 and TRBJ2-7 provide the parts outside the CDR3, is DGGITQSPKYLFRKEGQNVTLSCEQNLNHDAMYWYRQDPGQGLRLIYYSQIVNDFQKGDIAEGYSVSREKKESFPLTVTSAQKNPTAFYLCASSIGTGGRYEQYFGPGTRLTVT.

The chain carries TRBV15 and TRBJ2-3; TRBD2 matches at 7 bases. The CDR3 has 17 residues. The V gene's germline CDR1 is LNHNV and CDR2 YYDKDF (reference sequence). The V and J ends lost 7 bases and 3 bases, in that order; junction bases with no gene match: 16. DNA of the CDR3: TGTGCCACCAATCCGGGTCCATGGCGGGGGTATACAGATACGCAGTATTTT. Translating it yields CATNPGPWRGYTDTQYF.

This chain connects TRBV7-9 to TRBJ2-3; the D gene is possibly TRBD1 (6 bases). The CDR3 is 12 amino acids. From germline, CDR1 is SEHNR and CDR2 FQNEAQ (reference sequence). V lost 6 bases and J 9 bases, leaving 13 bases between the germline ends. CDR3: CASSKQGTTQYF. The CDR3 DNA sequence: TGTGCCAGCAGTAAACAGGGAACCACGCAGTATTTT.

The V call is TRBV6-1, the J call TRBJ2-5, with 10 bases lining up with TRBD1. The V gene's germline CDR1 is MNHNS and CDR2 SASEGT. The CDR3 is 15 amino acids. J was trimmed by 5 bases and V by 6 bases; bases with no gene match: 9. CDR3 amino acids: CASSEGTGDGETQYF. The CDR3 DNA follows: TGTGCCAGCAGCGAGGGGACAGGGGATGGGGAGACCCAGTACTTC.

V is TRBV27 and J is TRBJ2-1; D perhaps matches TRBD2 (6 bases). Germline values: CDR1 MNHEY, CDR2 SMNVEV (reference sequence). The CDR3 length is 12 residues. V was clipped by 8 bases and J by 5 bases, with 10 bases between them. The CDR3 DNA is TGTGCCAGCGGGAGGAGCGACAATGAGCAGTTCTTC. Protein: CASGRSDNEQFF.

The chain carries TRBV7-9 and TRBJ1-1, with 7 bases matching TRBD1. V was clipped by 5 bases and J by 0 bases; unmatched bases: 9. The CDR3 consists of 16 residues. Germline V gene data show CDR1 as SEHNR and CDR2 as FQNEAQ (reference sequence). The CDR3 reads CASSPRQGTMNTEAFF. In DNA, the CDR3 is TGTGCCAGCAGCCCCCGACAGGGAACGATGAACACTGAAGCTTTCTTT.

The chain uses TRBV19 and TRBJ1-2; 8 bases fit TRBD1. V lost 5 bases and J lost 4; bases outside the gene matches: 6. Germline assignment: CDR1 LNHDA and CDR2 SQIVND (reference sequence). The CDR3 loop spans 14 amino acids. The CDR3 DNA reads as TGTGCCAGTAGTGACAGGGGAGTCCCCTATGGCTACACCTTC. Translation: CASSDRGVPYGYTF.

V is TRBV11-3 and J is TRBJ2-7, with 7 bases aligning to TRBD1. Trimming removed 3 bases from V and 4 bases from J; junction bases left unmatched: 3. Germline V gene data show CDR1 as SGHNT and CDR2 as YENEEA. The CDR3 is made up of 13 amino acids. CDR3 bases: TGTGCCAGCAGCTTCGGGACAGAGTACGAGCAGTACTTC. It encodes CASSFGTEYEQYF.

V gene TRBV27 combines with J gene TRBJ2-1; a possible D gene is TRBD2 (5 bases). Trimming took off 3 bases at V and 5 bases at J, with 8 bases between the two ends. This CDR3 has 13 amino acids. Germline assignment: CDR1 MNHEY and CDR2 SMNVEV (reference sequence). CDR3 amino acids: CASSFSGDNEQFF. The CDR3 DNA sequence: TGTGCCAGCAGTTTCTCCGGGGACAATGAGCAGTTCTTC.

This clone was seen a few times. The CDR3 DNA sequence: TGTGCCAGCAGTGAAATAGGAGCGGGAGGGGGAGTGACCCAGTACTTC. It translates to CASSEIGAGGGVTQYF. The rearrangement joins TRBV6-1 to TRBJ2-5, with 10 bases aligning to TRBD2. The germline V gene encodes CDR1 MNHNS and CDR2 SASEGT. This CDR3 region has 16 residues. Germline trimming cut 2 bases from V and 7 bases from J; bases unmatched to any gene: 10.

The chain recombines TRBV10-2 with TRBJ2-7; 8 positions match TRBD1. The germline V gene encodes CDR1 WSHSY and CDR2 SAAADI. The CDR3 is 14 amino acids. The ends lost 7 bases at V and 3 bases at J; junction bases unmatched: 8. CDR3 sequence (DNA): TGCGCCAGCACCTCGGACAGGGACCTCTACGAGCAGTACTTC. Translation gives CASTSDRDLYEQYF.

The chain couples TRBV19 to TRBJ2-3; 8 nucleotides line up with TRBD1. The germline V gene encodes CDR1 LNHDA and CDR2 SQIVND (reference sequence). V trimming: 5 bases; J trimming: 4 bases; junction bases outside the gene matches: 5. This CDR3 is built from 14 residues. CDR3 loop: CASSDRGWPDTQYF. In DNA form, the CDR3 reads TGTGCCAGTAGTGACAGGGGTTGGCCAGATACGCAGTATTTT. The full variable domain, its missing parts supplied by reference TRBV19 and TRBJ2-3, is DGGITQSPKYLFRKEGQNVTLSCEQNLNHDAMYWYRQDPGQGLRLIYYSQIVNDFQKGDIAEGYSVSREKKESFPLTVTSAQKNPTAFYLCASSDRGWPDTQYFGPGTRLTVL.

The V and J genes are TRBV18 and TRBJ2-7; 11 bases agree with TRBD2. Germline V gene sequence: CDR1 KGHSH, CDR2 LQKENI. This CDR3 has 18 residues. V lost 5 bases and J lost 1; bases outside the gene matches: 13. CDR3 amino acids: CASSSPLSGGALSYEQYF. The CDR3 nucleotides are TGTGCCAGCTCATCTCCCCTTAGCGGGGGGGCATTATCCTACGAGCAGTACTTC.